What follows describes a single TCR beta chain. Germline CDR1 reads MDHEN; CDR2 reads SYDVKM. This CDR3 comprises 13 residues. J lost 2 bases, V lost 6 bases, and 3 bases had no gene match. The sorted Tregs were CD4+CD25+CD127-/low cells. Each CDR3 protein is one row after TCRdb ran MiXCR on the 5' RACE reads. The sample shows approximately 57,000 distinct CDR3 sequences, around 21% of them seen only once. Sequenced input: tumor-infiltrating Tregs sorted from the breast tumor. This sequence originates from a female donor with breast cancer. V and J are TRBV28 and TRBJ1-2; the match to TRBD1 covers 7 bases. CDR3 sequence reads: CASSQDRNYGYTF. The CDR3 coding sequence is TGTGCCAGCAGCCAGGACAGGAACTATGGCTACACCTTC.